This T cell receptor (beta chain) was identified in a study of Graves' ophthalmopathy and Graves' hyperthyroidism. Findings and caveats of the study: Ophthalmopathy and stable hyperthyroidism were discriminated by a 13-signature model, with about 90% sensitivity and approximately 77% specificity.

RNA transcripts were the source from which TCR beta CDR3 regions were amplified. HTBI primers were employed in first-round RT-PCR, then a second-round multiplex PCR followed. Each CDR3 protein gets one entry after TCRdb re-called the multiplex PCR reads with MiXCR. The sample carries 200,000 to 300,000 distinct CDR3 sequences, roughly 50% recorded once. There are a few counts of this clonotype. Its antigen is still unknown. Active ophthalmopathy (CAS at least 3, NOSPECS at least 4), lasting under 3 months. The material sequenced was peripheral blood. This TCR derives from an adult man with Graves' ophthalmopathy.

CDR3 sequence reads: CASSSPSETQYF. The CDR3 bases are TGTGCCAGCAGTTCCCCTTCAGAGACCCAGTACTTC. The rearrangement uses TRBV6-5 and TRBJ2-5; D gene unclear. In germline, CDR1 is MNHEY, CDR2 SVGAGI. V gave up 4 bases and J gave up 4 bases, with 7 bases separating them. This CDR3 is built from 12 residues.